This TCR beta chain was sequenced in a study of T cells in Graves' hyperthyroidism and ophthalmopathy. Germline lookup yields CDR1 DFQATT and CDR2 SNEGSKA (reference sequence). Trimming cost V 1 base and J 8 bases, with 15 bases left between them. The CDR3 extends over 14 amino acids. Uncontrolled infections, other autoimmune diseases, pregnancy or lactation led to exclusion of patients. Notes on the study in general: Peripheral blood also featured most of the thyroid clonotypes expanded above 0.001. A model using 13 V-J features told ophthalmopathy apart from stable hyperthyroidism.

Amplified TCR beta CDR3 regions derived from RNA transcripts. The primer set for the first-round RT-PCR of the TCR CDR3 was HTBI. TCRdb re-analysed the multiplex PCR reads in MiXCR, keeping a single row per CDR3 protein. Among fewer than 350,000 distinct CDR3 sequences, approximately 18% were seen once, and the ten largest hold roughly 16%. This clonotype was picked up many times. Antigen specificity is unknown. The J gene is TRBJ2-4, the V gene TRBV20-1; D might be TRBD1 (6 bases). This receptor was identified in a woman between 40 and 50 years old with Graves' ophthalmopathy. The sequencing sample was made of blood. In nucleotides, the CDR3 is TGCAGTGCTAGAGCAGAGACAGGCGGCTACATTCAGTACTTC. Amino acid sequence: CSARAETGGYIQYF.